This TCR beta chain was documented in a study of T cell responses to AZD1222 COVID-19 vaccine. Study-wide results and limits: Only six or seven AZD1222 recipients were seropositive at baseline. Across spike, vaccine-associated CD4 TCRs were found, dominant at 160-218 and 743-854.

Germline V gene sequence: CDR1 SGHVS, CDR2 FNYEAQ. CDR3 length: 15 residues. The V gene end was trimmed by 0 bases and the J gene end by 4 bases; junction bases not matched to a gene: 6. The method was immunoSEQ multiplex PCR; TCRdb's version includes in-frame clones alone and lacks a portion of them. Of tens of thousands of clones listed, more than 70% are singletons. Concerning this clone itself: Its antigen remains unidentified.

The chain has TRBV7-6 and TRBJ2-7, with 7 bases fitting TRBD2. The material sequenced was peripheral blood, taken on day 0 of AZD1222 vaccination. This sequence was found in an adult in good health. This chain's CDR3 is CASSLAPGGKYEQYF. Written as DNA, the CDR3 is TGTGCCAGCAGCTTAGCTCCGGGAGGAAAGTACGAGCAGTACTTC.